The 7 T cell receptor beta chains below come from one sample, sequenced in a study of CD8 T cells in ankylosing spondylitis. Study-wide results and limits: Blood from ankylosing spondylitis patients appeared to carry a characteristic roughly eight-variant TCR beta motif.

TCRdb used MiXCR to reprocess the 5' RACE reads, holding one entry per CDR3 protein. This sample has about 500,000 distinct CDR3 sequences, with about 5% found just once. Antigens of these TCRs are unknown. Specimen: blood, either unsorted or a sorted T cell fraction (not recorded which). The receptors were sampled from a male donor with ankylosing spondylitis.

This clonotype has just a few counts. V gene TRBV7-2 combines with J gene TRBJ2-7; no clear D gene. With 7 bases removed from V and 0 bases from J, the gap between germline ends came to 16 bases. The germline gives CDR1 SGHTA, CDR2 FQGNSA. The CDR3 contains 15 residues. The CDR3 region has the DNA TGTGCCAGCACCGTCATGTCTTCCACCTCCTACGAGCAGTACTTC. Protein product: CASTVMSSTSYEQYF.

This clonotype was seen many times. The gene calls are TRBV7-9 and TRBJ1-6; 8 bases match TRBD1. CDR1 and CDR2 from the germline V gene are SEHNR and FQNEAQ (reference sequence). The trim removed 5 bases at V and 10 bases at J, leaving 7 bases unmatched. This CDR3 comprises 14 residues. The CDR3 loop reads CASSRTDRDSPLHF. The CDR3 coding sequence is TGTGCCAGCAGCCGAACGGACAGGGACTCACCCCTCCACTTT.

This clonotype was recorded at least ten times. V usage is TRBV12-3 or TRBV12-4 and J usage is TRBJ2-7, with 13 bases that match TRBD2. With 0 bases clipped from V and 0 bases from J, the junction kept 14 bases outside the gene matches. The CDR3 contains 21 residues. The CDR3 nucleotides read TGTGCCAGCAGTTTAGCCCTCTCGACTAGCGGGAGGCTCATTTTCTCCTACGAGCAGTACTTC. This codes for CASSLALSTSGRLIFSYEQYF.

This clonotype was detected ten times or more. The chain carries TRBV27 and TRBJ2-1; the match to TRBD1 covers 10 bases. The junction had 9 bases not matched to a gene; V was cut back by 6 bases and J by 7 bases. This CDR3 has 15 amino acids. The V gene's germline CDR1 is MNHEY and CDR2 SMNVEV (reference sequence). CDR3 DNA sequence: TGTGCCAGCAGCCTTGCGGGACAGGGGATAAATGAGCAGTTCTTC. Amino acid sequence: CASSLAGQGINEQFF.

As to this clonotype: A read error is possible here, since a much larger clone lies one base away. This rearrangement joins TRBV4-3 to TRBJ2-2; the match to TRBD1 covers 7 bases. The CDR3 consists of 18 residues. In germline, CDR1 is LGHNA, CDR2 YSLEER. The CDR3 loop reads CASNQDHVGTEEMRELFF. Written as DNA, the CDR3 is TGCGCCAGCAACCAAGATCATGTCGGGACAGAAGAAATGCGGGAGCTGTTTTTT.

This clonotype was observed at least ten times. This sequence joins TRBV6-5 and TRBJ2-7; possible D gene TRBD1, 5 bases. The CDR3 spans 15 residues. Germline CDR1 and CDR2: MNHEY and SVGAGI. Trimming shortened V by 2 bases and J by 4 bases, and 15 bases separated the two germline ends. The chain's CDR3 is CASSYDPTGAYEQYF. In DNA form, the CDR3 reads TGTGCCAGCAGTTACGACCCCACAGGAGCGTACGAGCAGTACTTC.

This clonotype was recorded many times. This rearrangement joins TRBV29-1 to TRBJ1-1; no reliable D call. CDR3 length equals 13 residues. Germline assignment: CDR1 SQVTM and CDR2 ANQGSEA. Trimming took off 5 bases at V and 5 bases at J, with 15 bases between the two ends. The CDR3 nucleotides are TGCAGCGTTAAGGGTAGGCTGTGGACTGAAGCTTTCTTT. Its protein product is CSVKGRLWTEAFF.